This record looks at one T cell receptor beta chain sequence and its context. This specimen belongs to a study of control samples from healthy donors and cancer patients. Produced via immunoSEQ multiplex PCR; TCRdb's table is partial and in-frame only. Of about 120,000 clones listed, 85% to 95% are singletons. The sequence derives from an elderly man with head and neck cancer. Sequences were obtained from PBMCs.

CDR3 sequence reads: CASSSPGQGYEQFF. Here the CDR3 DNA reads TGTGCCAGCAGCTCTCCGGGACAGGGTTATGAGCAGTTCTTC. The V gene is TRBV5-4, the J gene TRBJ2-1, with 9 bases matching TRBD1. The CDR3 totals 14 residues. The germline V gene has CDR1 SGHNT and CDR2 YYREEE (reference sequence). V lost 3 bases, J lost 8 bases, and 6 bases stayed unmatched. Drawing the rest from reference TRBV5-4 and TRBJ2-1, the complete variable domain is ETGVTQSPTHLIKTRGQQVTLRCSSQSGHNTVSWYQQALGQGPQFIFQYYREEENGRGNFPPRFSGLQFPNYSSELNVNALELDDSALYLCASSSPGQGYEQFFGPGTRLTVL.